A selection of T cell receptor beta chains follows, all from one sample in a study of CD8+CD57+ T cells in acquired aplastic anemia. One entry per CDR3 protein results from TCRdb running MiXCR on the reads. The sample has roughly 180,000 distinct CDR3 sequences, around 50% seen once. Material for sequencing was sorted CD4+, CD8+, or CD8+CD57+ T cells (not recorded which) from PBMCs. Receptors were obtained from a human donor with aplastic anemia. Each CDR3 is given with its conserved first and last residue. The D gene is left open where the match is weak. The listing skips clone size in some rows; elsewhere it reads once, few, many or a size class.

DNA: TGTGCCACCAGCAGAGAGGTGAGGGCAGCTACCTACGAGCAGTACTTC; CDR3: CATSREVRAATYEQYF; V: TRBV15; size: -; J: TRBJ2-7; D: -
DNA: TGTGCCACCACACCGGGACACTACTACAATGAGCAGTTCTTC; CDR3: CATTPGHYYNEQFF; V: TRBV19; size: -; J: TRBJ2-1; D: -
DNA: TGCAGTGCTCCCAAGGTTGGCGGTACGTACAATGAGCAGTTCTTC; CDR3: CSAPKVGGTYNEQFF; V: TRBV20-1; size: -; J: TRBJ2-1; D: -
DNA: TGTGCCAGCAGCGACCCGGGACAGGGGGCGTTATACGAGCAGTACTTC; CDR3: CASSDPGQGALYEQYF; V: TRBV3-1; size: -; J: TRBJ2-7; D: TRBD1
DNA: TGTGCCAGCAGTCCCGGGGGCCAAGAGACCCAGTACTTC; CDR3: CASSPGGQETQYF; V: TRBV7-2; size: -; J: TRBJ2-5; D: -
DNA: TGCAGTGCAATGGCGCGACTAGGGACAGATACGCAGTATTTT; CDR3: CSAMARLGTDTQYF; V: TRBV20-1; size: -; J: TRBJ2-3; D: -
DNA: TGCAGTGCTAGCCAGGGGGGGAGGGCTCAGCCCCAGCATTTT; CDR3: CSASQGGRAQPQHF; V: TRBV20-1; size: -; J: TRBJ1-5; D: TRBD1
DNA: TGTGCCAGCAGTTTTCGCACCTACGAGCAGTACTTC; CDR3: CASSFRTYEQYF; V: TRBV12-3/TRBV12-4; size: -; J: TRBJ2-7; D: -
DNA: TGTGCCAGCAGCCCTCATACAGGGCTGCTCACAGATACGCAGTATTTT; CDR3: CASSPHTGLLTDTQYF; V: TRBV7-3; size: many; J: TRBJ2-3; D: -
DNA: TGCAGTGCTAGTGGGGGGACCGCCTACGAGCAGTACTTC; CDR3: CSASGGTAYEQYF; V: TRBV20-1; size: -; J: TRBJ2-7; D: -
DNA: TGTGCCAGCAGCGAGGGCAGGGGTTCAGGCGAGCAGTACTTC; CDR3: CASSEGRGSGEQYF; V: TRBV7-9; size: -; J: TRBJ2-7; D: -
DNA: TGTGCCAGCAAGAGGCCGGACCGAGAAGAGACCCAGTACTTC; CDR3: CASKRPDREETQYF; V: TRBV12-3/TRBV12-4; size: -; J: TRBJ2-5; D: -
DNA: TGTGCTAGCAGCCCAACGACTAGCGGGAGTGGCGAGCAGTACTTC; CDR3: CASSPTTSGSGEQYF; V: TRBV7-7; size: few; J: TRBJ2-7; D: TRBD2
DNA: TGCAGCGTTGAGGTAGCGGGTTACTCTGGGGCCAACGTCCTGACTTTC; CDR3: CSVEVAGYSGANVLTF; V: TRBV29-1; size: once; J: TRBJ2-6; D: TRBD2
DNA: TGCAGTGCTTGGGACAGGGTATACAATGAGCAGTTCTTC; CDR3: CSAWDRVYNEQFF; V: TRBV20-1; size: many; J: TRBJ2-1; D: TRBD1
DNA: TGTGCCAGTAGTTCTACCCGGGGGCGTGTTTCACCCCTCCACTTT; CDR3: CASSSTRGRVSPLHF; V: TRBV19; size: -; J: TRBJ1-6; D: -
DNA: TGTGCCAGCAGCAGGGGAGCGAATACAGATACGCAGTATTTT; CDR3: CASSRGANTDTQYF; V: TRBV7-3; size: many; J: TRBJ2-3; D: -
DNA: TGTGCCAGCACCCTGGGGACAGCTAGCACAGATACGCAGTATTTT; CDR3: CASTLGTASTDTQYF; V: TRBV11-2; size: few; J: TRBJ2-3; D: TRBD1
DNA: TGTGCCAGTAGTTGGAGAGGGGGGGCTTACGAGCAGTACTTC; CDR3: CASSWRGGAYEQYF; V: TRBV19; size: many; J: TRBJ2-7; D: -
DNA: TGTGCCATCAGCACCATGACAGGGTCGGACTATGGCTACACCTTC; CDR3: CAISTMTGSDYGYTF; V: TRBV10-3; size: -; J: TRBJ1-2; D: TRBD1
DNA: TGCGCCAGCACCGGACGGGGACCAGGGCAGTATTTT; CDR3: CASTGRGPGQYF; V: TRBV4-1; size: many; J: TRBJ2-3; D: -
DNA: TGTGCCAGCAGCCTCACACAGGGGGAAGTCCTCTATGGCTACACCTTC; CDR3: CASSLTQGEVLYGYTF; V: TRBV6-4; size: -; J: TRBJ1-2; D: TRBD1
DNA: TGTGCCAGCAGTTTCACTCAACTACAAGAGACCCAGTACTTC; CDR3: CASSFTQLQETQYF; V: TRBV28; size: many; J: TRBJ2-5; D: -
DNA: TGTGCCAGCGGTAAATGGACAGATACGCAGTATTTT; CDR3: CASGKWTDTQYF; V: TRBV5-4; size: few; J: TRBJ2-3; D: -
DNA: TGTGCCAGCAGTTTCGGAGGGGGGAGTGAAAAACTGTTTTTT; CDR3: CASSFGGGSEKLFF; V: TRBV27; size: -; J: TRBJ1-4; D: -
DNA: TGTGCCAGCAGCATCGGGAGTTACAATGAGCAGTTCTTC; CDR3: CASSIGSYNEQFF; V: TRBV7-3; size: many; J: TRBJ2-1; D: -
DNA: TGTGCCAGCAGGGTAGGGGGTGGCGAGCAGTACTTC; CDR3: CASRVGGGEQYF; V: TRBV27; size: -; J: TRBJ2-7; D: -
DNA: TGCGCCAGCAGCGACACAGGGGGCGCGGGGAGGTCACCCCTCCACTTT; CDR3: CASSDTGGAGRSPLHF; V: TRBV5-1; size: many; J: TRBJ1-6; D: TRBD1
DNA: TGTGCCAGCATGGACCCTACGGGGATGAACACTGAAGCTTTCTTT; CDR3: CASMDPTGMNTEAFF; V: TRBV2; size: -; J: TRBJ1-1; D: -
DNA: TGCAGTGCTAGAGATAACTTACGGGGACCCTCCTACGAGCAGTACTTC; CDR3: CSARDNLRGPSYEQYF; V: TRBV20-1; size: -; J: TRBJ2-7; D: -
DNA: TGTGCCAGCAGCGTAGGGGGAAGCATGAACACTGAAGCTTTCTTT; CDR3: CASSVGGSMNTEAFF; V: TRBV9; size: many; J: TRBJ1-1; D: -
DNA: TGTGCCAGCAGCTCAGGGGACAGCAAAGAGACCCAGTACTTC; CDR3: CASSSGDSKETQYF; V: TRBV9; size: -; J: TRBJ2-5; D: TRBD1
DNA: TGCAGTGCTAGACTAGCGGGGGCCAAAATATACAATGAGCAGTTCTTC; CDR3: CSARLAGAKIYNEQFF; V: TRBV20-1; size: many; J: TRBJ2-1; D: TRBD2
DNA: TGTGCCAGCAGCTTAGGCCGGGACAGGGGGCCGGGGGAGCTGTTTTTT; CDR3: CASSLGRDRGPGELFF; V: TRBV11-1; size: -; J: TRBJ2-2; D: TRBD1
DNA: TGTGCCAGCAACAAGATGATGAGTAATAATGAGCAGTTCTTC; CDR3: CASNKMMSNNEQFF; V: TRBV9; size: many; J: TRBJ2-1; D: -
DNA: TGTGCCAGCAGCTTACAGGGTCGGTGGGGCAATGAGCAGTTCTTC; CDR3: CASSLQGRWGNEQFF; V: TRBV5-4; size: many; J: TRBJ2-1; D: -
DNA: TGCGCCAGCAGTGAGAAGACTGGGATACCTATTAACTATGGCTACACCTTC; CDR3: CASSEKTGIPINYGYTF; V: TRBV10-2; size: -; J: TRBJ1-2; D: -
DNA: TGTGCCAGCAGTTACGAGATCAACACCGGGGAGCTGTTTTTT; CDR3: CASSYEINTGELFF; V: TRBV6-5; size: -; J: TRBJ2-2; D: -
DNA: TGTGCCAGCAGTTTTTGGGGGGGCACAGATACGCAGTATTTT; CDR3: CASSFWGGTDTQYF; V: TRBV25-1; size: few; J: TRBJ2-3; D: -
DNA: TGTGCCAGCAGCTTTCCCCCCCTCTTGCGCACAGATACGCAGTATTTT; CDR3: CASSFPPLLRTDTQYF; V: TRBV7-2; size: many; J: TRBJ2-3; D: -
DNA: TGCAGCGTTGTAGTCCGAGCCTACGAGCAGTACTTC; CDR3: CSVVVRAYEQYF; V: TRBV29-1; size: -; J: TRBJ2-7; D: -
DNA: TGCAGCGTTGAACTGGGTTCCTCGAAGGTCACTGAAGCTTTCTTT; CDR3: CSVELGSSKVTEAFF; V: TRBV29-1; size: -; J: TRBJ1-1; D: -